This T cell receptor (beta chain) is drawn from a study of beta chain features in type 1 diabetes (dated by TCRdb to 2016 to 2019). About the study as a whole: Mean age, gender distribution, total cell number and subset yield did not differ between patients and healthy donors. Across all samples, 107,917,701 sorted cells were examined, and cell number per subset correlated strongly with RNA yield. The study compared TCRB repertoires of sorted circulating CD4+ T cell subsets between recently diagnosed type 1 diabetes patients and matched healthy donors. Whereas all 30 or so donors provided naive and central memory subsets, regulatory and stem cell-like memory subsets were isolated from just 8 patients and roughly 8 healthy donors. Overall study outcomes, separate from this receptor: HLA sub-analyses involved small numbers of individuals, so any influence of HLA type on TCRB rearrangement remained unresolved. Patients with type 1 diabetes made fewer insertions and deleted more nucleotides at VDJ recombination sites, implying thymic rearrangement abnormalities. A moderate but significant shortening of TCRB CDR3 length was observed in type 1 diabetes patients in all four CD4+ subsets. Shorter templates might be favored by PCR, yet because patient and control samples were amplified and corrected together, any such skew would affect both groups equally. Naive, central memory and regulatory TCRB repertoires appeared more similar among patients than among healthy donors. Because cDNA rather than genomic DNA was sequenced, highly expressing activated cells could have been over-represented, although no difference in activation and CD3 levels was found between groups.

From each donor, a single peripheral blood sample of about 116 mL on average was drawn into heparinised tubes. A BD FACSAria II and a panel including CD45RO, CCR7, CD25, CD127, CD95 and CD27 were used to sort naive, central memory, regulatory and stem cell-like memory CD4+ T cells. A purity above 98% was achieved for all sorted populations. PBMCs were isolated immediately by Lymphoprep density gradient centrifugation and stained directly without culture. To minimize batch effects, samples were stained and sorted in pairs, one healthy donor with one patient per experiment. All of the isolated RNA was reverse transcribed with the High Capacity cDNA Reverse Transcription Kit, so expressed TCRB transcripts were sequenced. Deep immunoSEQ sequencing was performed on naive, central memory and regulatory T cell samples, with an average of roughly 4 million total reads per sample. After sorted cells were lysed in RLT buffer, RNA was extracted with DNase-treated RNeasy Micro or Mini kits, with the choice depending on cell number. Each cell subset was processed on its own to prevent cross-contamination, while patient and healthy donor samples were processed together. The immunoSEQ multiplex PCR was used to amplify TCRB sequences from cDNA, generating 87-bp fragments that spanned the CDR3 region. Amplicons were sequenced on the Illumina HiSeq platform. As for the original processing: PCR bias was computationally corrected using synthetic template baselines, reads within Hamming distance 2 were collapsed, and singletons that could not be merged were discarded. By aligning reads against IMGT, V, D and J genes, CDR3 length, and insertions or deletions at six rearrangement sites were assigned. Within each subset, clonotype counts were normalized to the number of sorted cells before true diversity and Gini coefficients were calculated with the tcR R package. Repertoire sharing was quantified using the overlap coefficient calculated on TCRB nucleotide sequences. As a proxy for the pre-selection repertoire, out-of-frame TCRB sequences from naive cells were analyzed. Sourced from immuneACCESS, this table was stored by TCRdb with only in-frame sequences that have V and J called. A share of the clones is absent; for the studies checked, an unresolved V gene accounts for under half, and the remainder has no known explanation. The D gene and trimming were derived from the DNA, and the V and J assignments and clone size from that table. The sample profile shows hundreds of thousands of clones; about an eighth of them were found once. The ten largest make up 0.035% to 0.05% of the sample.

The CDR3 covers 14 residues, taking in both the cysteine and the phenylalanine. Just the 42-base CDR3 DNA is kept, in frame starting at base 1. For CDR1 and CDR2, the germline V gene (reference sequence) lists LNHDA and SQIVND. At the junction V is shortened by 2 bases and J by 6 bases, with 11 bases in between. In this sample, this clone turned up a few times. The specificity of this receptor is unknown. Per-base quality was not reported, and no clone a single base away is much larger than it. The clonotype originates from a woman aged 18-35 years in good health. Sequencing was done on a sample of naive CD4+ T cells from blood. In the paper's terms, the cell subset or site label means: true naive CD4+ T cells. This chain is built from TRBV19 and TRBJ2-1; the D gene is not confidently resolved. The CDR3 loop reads CASSIPISRNEQFF. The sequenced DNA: TGTGCCAGTAGTATACCCATCAGCCGCAATGAGCAGTTCTTC.